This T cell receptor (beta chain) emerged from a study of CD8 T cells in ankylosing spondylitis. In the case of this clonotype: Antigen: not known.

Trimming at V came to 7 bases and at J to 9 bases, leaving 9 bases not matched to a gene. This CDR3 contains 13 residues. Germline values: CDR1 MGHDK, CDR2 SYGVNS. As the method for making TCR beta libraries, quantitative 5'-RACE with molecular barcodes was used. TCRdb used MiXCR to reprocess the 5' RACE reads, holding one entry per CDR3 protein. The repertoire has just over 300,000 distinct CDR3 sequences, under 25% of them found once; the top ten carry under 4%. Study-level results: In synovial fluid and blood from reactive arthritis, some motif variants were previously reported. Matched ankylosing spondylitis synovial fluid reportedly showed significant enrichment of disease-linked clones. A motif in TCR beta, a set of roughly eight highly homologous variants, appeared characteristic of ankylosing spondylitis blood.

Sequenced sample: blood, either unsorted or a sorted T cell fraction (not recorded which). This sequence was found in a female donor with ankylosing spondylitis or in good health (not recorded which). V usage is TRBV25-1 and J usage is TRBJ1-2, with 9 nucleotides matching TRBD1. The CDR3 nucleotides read TGTGCCAGCACACCGGGACAGGGTTCAAGCTACACCTTC. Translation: CASTPGQGSSYTF.